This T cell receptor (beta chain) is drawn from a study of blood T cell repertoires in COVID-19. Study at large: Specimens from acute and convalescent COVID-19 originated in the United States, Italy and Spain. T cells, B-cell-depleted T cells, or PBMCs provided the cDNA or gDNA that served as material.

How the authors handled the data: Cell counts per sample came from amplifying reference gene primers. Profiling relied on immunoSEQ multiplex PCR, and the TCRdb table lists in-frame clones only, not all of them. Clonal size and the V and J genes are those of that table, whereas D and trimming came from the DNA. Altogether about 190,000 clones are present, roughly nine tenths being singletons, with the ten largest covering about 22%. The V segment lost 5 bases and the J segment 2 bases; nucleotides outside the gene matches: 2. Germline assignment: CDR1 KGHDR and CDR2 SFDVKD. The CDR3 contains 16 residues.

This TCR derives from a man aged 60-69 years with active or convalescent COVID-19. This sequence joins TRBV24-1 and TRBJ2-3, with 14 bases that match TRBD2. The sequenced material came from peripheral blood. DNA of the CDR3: TGTGCCACCAGTGGACTAGCGGGGGGGTTCACAGATACGCAGTATTTT. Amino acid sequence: CATSGLAGGFTDTQYF.